These 28 T cell receptor beta chains came from one sample sequenced in a study of blood T cell repertoires in COVID-19 (TCRdb year 2020). The library was prepared using the immunoSEQ multiplex PCR assay. TCRdb mirrors the immuneACCESS table, restricted to in-frame sequences. Some clones are absent from its copies; in checked studies, under half trace to an unresolved V gene, and the reason for the others is unknown. The sample data list tens of thousands of clones, and about four fifths of these were observed just once. The top ten clones comprise 4% to 6% of the sample. Sequenced sample: peripheral blood. The source of these receptors is a man at least 80 years old with COVID-19, enrolled during active disease.

V usage is TRBV15 and J usage is TRBJ1-2; D might be TRBD1 (5 bases). Germline lookup yields CDR1 LNHNV and CDR2 YYDKDF (reference sequence). This CDR3 contains 13 residues. Trimming pared 5 bases from V and 1 base from J, leaving 8 bases between. The CDR3 spells CATSPRVNYGYTF. For the CDR3, the DNA is TGTGCCACCAGCCCCAGGGTTAACTATGGCTACACCTTC.

The CDR3 coding sequence is TGTGCCAGCAGCCTTGGGACTAGCACAGATACGCAGTATTTT. It encodes CASSLGTSTDTQYF. The V call is TRBV3-1 (or the pseudogene TRBV3-2), the J call TRBJ2-3; the D gene is possibly TRBD2 (6 bases). Trimming cost V 4 bases and J 0 bases, with 8 bases left between them. The germline V gene has CDR1 LGHDT and CDR2 YNNKEL (reference sequence). The CDR3 length is 14 residues.

The V and J genes are TRBV29-1 and TRBJ2-7, with 10 nucleotides matching TRBD1. V lost 6 bases and J lost 5; bases outside the gene matches: 10. The germline gives CDR1 SQVTM, CDR2 ANQGSEA. The CDR3 runs to 14 residues. CDR3 in DNA: TGCAGCGTGGGCGGGGACAGGGGTCTCAACGAGCAGTACTTC. It yields the protein CSVGGDRGLNEQYF.

The DNA for the CDR3 is TGTGCCAGCAGCTTACCAACGACAGGGCTAGGCACAGATACGCAGTATTTT. Amino acids: CASSLPTTGLGTDTQYF. The J gene is TRBJ2-3, the V gene TRBV7-2; 7 bases match TRBD1. Trimming took 2 bases from V and 1 from J; bases not matched to a gene: 9. Germline V gives CDR1 SGHTA, CDR2 FQGNSA. This CDR3 contains 17 residues.

The rearrangement uses TRBV16 and TRBJ2-1; 7 positions match TRBD1. Germline V CDR1 and CDR2: KGHSY, FQNENV. V trimming: 0 bases; J trimming: 2 bases; junction bases outside the gene matches: 4. CDR3 size: 16 residues. This chain's CDR3 is CASSQSGQLPYNEQFF. CDR3 nucleotides: TGTGCCAGCAGCCAATCGGGACAGCTACCCTACAATGAGCAGTTCTTC.

This chain joins TRBV29-1 and TRBJ2-5; no firm D call. There are 12 residues in the CDR3. V shed 4 bases and J shed 0 bases, with 6 bases lying between them. Germline V gene lookup returns CDR1 SQVTM and CDR2 ANQGSEA. The CDR3 sequence: CSVVSNQETQYF. The CDR3 DNA reads TGCAGCGTTGTTAGTAACCAAGAGACCCAGTACTTC.

The rearrangement joins TRBV18 to TRBJ2-5, with 8 bases aligning to TRBD2. The germline gives CDR1 KGHSH, CDR2 LQKENI. J gave up 5 bases and V 3 bases, and 2 bases lay outside the gene matches. CDR3 length: 13 residues. The CDR3 DNA is TGTGCCAGCTCACCCGGACTAGCCGAGACCCAGTACTTC. Translating it yields CASSPGLAETQYF.

The chain uses TRBV5-1 and TRBJ1-1; D uncertain. The CDR3 consists of 13 residues. Germline-derived CDR1 and CDR2 are SGHRS and YFSETQ. The V end was cut by 0 bases, the J end by 5 bases, with 8 bases between. CDR3 sequence (DNA): TGCGCCAGCAGCTTGGCCTCCGGGACTGAAGCTTTCTTT. As protein: CASSLASGTEAFF.

The CDR3 is CASSQDSGRETQYF. CDR3 in DNA: TGTGCCAGCAGCCAAGATTCGGGGAGAGAGACCCAGTACTTC. The chain recombines TRBV14 with TRBJ2-5; tentatively, D is TRBD2 (5 bases). With 0 bases removed from V and 4 bases from J, the gap between germline ends came to 9 bases. The CDR3 is 14 amino acids. Germline CDR1 SGHDN, CDR2 FVKESK.

This clone was seen just once. This chain joins TRBV11-2 and TRBJ2-7, with 8 bases fitting TRBD1. Germline lookup yields CDR1 SGHAT and CDR2 FQNNGV. The CDR3 is made up of 14 amino acids. V shed 5 bases and J 4 bases; nucleotides not matched to a gene: 7. CDR3 sequence: CASSLRQGTYEQYF. In DNA, the CDR3 is TGTGCCAGCAGCCTACGACAGGGGACGTACGAGCAGTACTTC.

The chain links TRBV24-1 to TRBJ2-5; TRBD1 matches 8 bases. Germline-derived CDR1 and CDR2 are KGHDR and SFDVKD. Unmatched junction bases numbered 4, after V lost 4 bases and J lost 4 bases. The CDR3 consists of 14 residues. The CDR3 protein is CATSDTRGRETQYF. The CDR3, as DNA: TGTGCCACCAGTGACACCAGGGGGCGAGAGACCCAGTACTTC.

The genes are TRBV7-8 and TRBJ1-4; TRBD1 is a possible D gene (5 bases). The germline gives CDR1 SGHVS, CDR2 FQNEAQ. Trimming took 0 bases from V and 3 from J, leaving 17 bases between them. CDR3 length: 18 residues. The CDR3 loop reads CASSLARKGLRANEKLFF. CDR3 coding DNA: TGTGCCAGCAGCTTAGCGAGGAAGGGGTTAAGGGCTAATGAAAAACTGTTTTTT.

This clone has a handful of counts. The chain combines TRBV6-4 with TRBJ2-3; D is perhaps TRBD1 (6 bases). The CDR3 runs to 14 residues. Trimming removed 7 bases at V and 4 bases at J, with 15 bases between. Germline V CDR1 and CDR2: MRHNA, SNTAGT. DNA for the CDR3: TGTGCCAGCAAACGGGACACAGCATCAGATACGCAGTATTTT. Translated: CASKRDTASDTQYF.

This rearrangement joins TRBV6-6 to TRBJ2-7; no clear D gene. The V gene lost 7 bases and the J gene lost 6 bases, with 16 bases spanning the gap. The CDR3 loop spans 13 amino acids. Germline CDR1 MNHNY, CDR2 SVGAGI (reference sequence). As DNA, the CDR3 is TGTGCCAGCACCTCATCTGGGCAGACCGAGCAGTACTTC. Translation gives CASTSSGQTEQYF.

This sequence joins TRBV19 and TRBJ1-1; D not certain. Trimming pared 5 bases from V and 1 base from J, leaving 8 bases between. Germline CDR1 is LNHDA and CDR2 is SQIVND (reference sequence). This CDR3 contains 13 residues. The CDR3 loop reads CASSPTPNTEAFF. The CDR3 DNA follows: TGTGCCAGTAGTCCAACACCGAACACTGAAGCTTTCTTT.

This clone has only a few counts. The chain is built from TRBV6-5 and TRBJ1-1, with 7 bases aligning to TRBD1. This CDR3 contains 14 residues. Germline V gene lookup returns CDR1 MNHEY and CDR2 SVGAGI. V was clipped by 8 bases and J by 4 bases; unmatched bases: 10. CDR3 DNA: TGTGCCAGCGGAACAGGGGTGGGTGGCACTGAAGCTTTCTTT. This codes for CASGTGVGGTEAFF.

This sequence joins TRBV29-1 and TRBJ2-3; TRBD2 matches at 9 bases. J gave up 4 bases and V 3 bases, and 5 bases lay outside the gene matches. Germline V lookup: CDR1 SQVTM, CDR2 ANQGSEA. The CDR3 has 14 amino acids. The DNA of the CDR3 is TGCAGCGTTGAGCCGGGACTAGCCCCAGATACGCAGTATTTT. Amino acids: CSVEPGLAPDTQYF.

The chain recombines TRBV6-6 with TRBJ1-2; D unclear. CDR1 is MNHNY, CDR2 SVGAGI, per germline (reference sequence). V lost 5 bases and J lost 8, with 9 bases in between. The CDR3 sequence is 11 residues long. This CDR3 reads CASSPAGGYTF. In DNA, the CDR3 is TGTGCCAGCAGTCCGGCGGGGGGCTACACCTTC.

The chain combines TRBV6-5 with TRBJ1-6; perhaps TRBD1 as D (5 bases). Between the trimmed V and J ends, which lost 7 bases and 8 bases, there was a span of 12 bases. The length of the CDR3 is 13 residues. The germline V gene has CDR1 MNHEY and CDR2 SVGAGI. The CDR3 loop is CASTALQDSPLHF. Here the CDR3 DNA reads TGTGCCAGCACGGCTCTACAGGATTCACCCCTCCACTTT.

The genes are TRBV7-2 and TRBJ2-7; 9 nucleotides align to TRBD1. Per the germline V gene, CDR1 is SGHTA and CDR2 is FQGNSA. This CDR3 has 14 amino acids. J gave up 4 bases and V 1 base, and 2 bases lay outside the gene matches. The CDR3 sequence: CASSLVQGAYEQYF. The CDR3 DNA reads as TGTGCCAGCAGCTTAGTACAGGGGGCATACGAGCAGTACTTC. Filled out from reference TRBV7-2 and TRBJ2-7, the complete variable domain reads GAGVSQSPSNKVTEKGKDVELRCDPISGHTALYWYRQSLGQGLEFLIYFQGNSAPDKSGLPSDRFSAERTGGSVSTLTIQRTQQEDSAVYLCASSLVQGAYEQYFGPGTRLTVT.

The chain employs TRBV19 and TRBJ2-2; perhaps TRBD1 as D (6 bases). Germline-derived CDR1 and CDR2 are LNHDA and SQIVND (reference sequence). V lost 2 bases and J 4 bases, leaving 11 bases between the germline ends. The CDR3 runs 15 residues. In DNA, the CDR3 is TGTGCCAGTAGTATAAGGCAGGGGATCACCGGGGAGCTGTTTTTT. Its protein product is CASSIRQGITGELFF.

This rearrangement joins TRBV9 to TRBJ2-2; 7 bases are shared with TRBD1. V dropped 3 bases and J dropped 4; count of bases not matched to a gene: 3. Germline V gene sequence: CDR1 SGDLS, CDR2 YYNGEE. The CDR3 spans 14 residues. The CDR3 DNA sequence: TGTGCCAGCAGCGGACGACAGGGCACCGGGGAGCTGTTTTTT. Protein: CASSGRQGTGELFF.

The J gene is TRBJ2-3, the V gene TRBV10-3; possibly TRBD1 for D (6 bases). Germline CDR1 and CDR2: ENHRY and SYGVKD. The CDR3 has 13 residues. The V and J ends lost 10 bases and 0 bases respectively, with 11 bases between them. The CDR3: CASRDTSTDTQYF. The DNA of the CDR3 is TGTGCCAGCCGGGACACAAGCACAGATACGCAGTATTTT.

The rearrangement joins TRBV4-1 to TRBJ2-3; possibly TRBD2 for D (7 bases). The CDR3 contains 18 residues. The V and J ends lost 1 base and 1 base respectively, with 18 bases between them. Germline V lookup: CDR1 MGHRA, CDR2 YSYEKL. The CDR3 loop is CASSQAGLGGGRTDTQYF. For the CDR3, the DNA is TGCGCCAGCAGCCAAGCGGGACTTGGGGGGGGCCGCACAGATACGCAGTATTTT.

This clone is a singleton in its sample. The CDR3 coding sequence is TGTGCCAGCAGTGGGGGGGGAGGGAATCAGCCCCAGCATTTT. It encodes CASSGGGGNQPQHF. This chain uses TRBV6-2 or TRBV6-3 with TRBJ1-5; possible D gene TRBD1, 5 bases. V was trimmed by 5 bases and J by 4 bases, leaving 12 bases between them. The germline V gene encodes CDR1 MNHEY and CDR2 SVGEGT. The CDR3 covers 14 residues.

The V and J genes are TRBV24-1 and TRBJ2-3; 13 bases agree with TRBD2. V lost 3 bases, J lost 2 bases, and 4 bases stayed unmatched. CDR3 length: 17 amino acids. CDR1 is KGHDR, CDR2 SFDVKD, per germline. This CDR3 reads CATSDHGLAGVTDTQYF. The CDR3 DNA reads as TGTGCCACCAGTGATCACGGACTAGCGGGGGTCACAGATACGCAGTATTTT.

The chain carries TRBV29-1 and TRBJ1-4, with D perhaps TRBD1 (5 bases). Germline-derived CDR1 and CDR2 are SQVTM and ANQGSEA. The CDR3 spans 17 residues. V lost 5 bases to trimming and J lost 6 bases, with 25 bases between them. For the CDR3, the DNA is TGCAGCGTTCTTACCATAAATACGGGGGACGCGGATGAAAAACTGTTTTTT. Its translation is CSVLTINTGDADEKLFF.

The chain joins TRBV29-1 to TRBJ1-2; 12 nucleotides align to TRBD1. CDR1 SQVTM and CDR2 ANQGSEA come from the germline V gene. This CDR3 spans 16 amino acids. Losses at the gene ends were 6 bases for V and 3 bases for J; bases not matched to a gene: 11. The CDR3 here is CSVSRDRGLVDYGYTF. The CDR3 DNA is TGCAGCGTGTCCCGGGACAGGGGGCTGGTCGACTATGGCTACACCTTC.